The source of this T cell receptor (beta chain) is a study of shared T cell receptors in the human thymus. With V trimmed by 1 base and J by 5 bases, 7 bases remained unmatched. This CDR3 spans 14 amino acids. From germline, CDR1 is GTSNPN and CDR2 SVGIG (reference sequence). Using immunoSEQ multiplex PCR, the repertoire was profiled, and TCRdb retains in-frame clones only, with some absent. The sample holds over 65,000 clones, 90% to 95% seen once. The chain combines TRBV30 with TRBJ1-2; 7 nucleotides agree with TRBD1. This sequence originates from a human donor. What was sequenced was thymocytes. DNA for the CDR3: TGTGCCTGGAGTGGAAACAGGGGATATTATGGCTACACCTTC. Translated, it gives CAWSGNRGYYGYTF.